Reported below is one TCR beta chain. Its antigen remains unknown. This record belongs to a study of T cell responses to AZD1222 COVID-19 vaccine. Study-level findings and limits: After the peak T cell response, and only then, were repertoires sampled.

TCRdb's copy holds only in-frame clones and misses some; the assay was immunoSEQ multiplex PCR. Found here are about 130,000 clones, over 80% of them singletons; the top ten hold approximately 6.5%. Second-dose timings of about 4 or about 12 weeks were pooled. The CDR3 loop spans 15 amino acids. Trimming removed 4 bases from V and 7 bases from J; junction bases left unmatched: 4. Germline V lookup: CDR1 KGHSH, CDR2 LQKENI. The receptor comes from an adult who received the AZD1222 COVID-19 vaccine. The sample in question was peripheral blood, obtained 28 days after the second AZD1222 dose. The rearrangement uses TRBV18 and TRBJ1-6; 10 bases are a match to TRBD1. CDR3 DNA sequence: TGTGCCAGCTCACTCGGGACAGGGGAGAATTCACCCCTCCACTTT. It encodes CASSLGTGENSPLHF.